This entry lists 19 T cell receptor beta chains sequenced from one sample in a study of shared clonotypes between healthy human individuals. Terminally differentiated effector memory CD45RA+ cells were excluded from the naive CD8 cells, which were CD45RO-negative and positively selected for CCR7. Assay used: immunoSEQ multiplex PCR; TCRdb lists only in-frame clones, some missing. The table includes hundreds of thousands of clones, about 95% detected once. Sequencing was done on a sample of naive CD8+ T cells sorted from blood. The origin of the receptors is a woman aged 30 to 39 in good health.

Concerning this clone: At one end the junction does not follow the germline gene, possibly because of a read error. The CDR3 here is CSVEGASIPSTDTQYF. The CDR3, as DNA: TGCAGCGTCGAAGGGGCTTCGATTCCTAGCACAGATACGCAGTATTTT. This chain uses TRBV29-1 with TRBJ2-3; possible D gene TRBD1, 5 bases. The CDR3 sequence is 16 residues long. From germline, CDR1 is SQVTM and CDR2 ANQGSEA.

The chain employs TRBV27 and TRBJ2-1; D remains unclear. The CDR3 spans 13 residues. Germline V gives CDR1 MNHEY, CDR2 SMNVEV (reference sequence). V was trimmed by 8 bases and J by 0 bases, leaving 8 bases between them. The CDR3 DNA reads as TGTGCCAGCTGCTCTAGCTCCTACAATGAGCAGTTCTTC. Translating gives CASCSSSYNEQFF.

The chain has TRBV6-1 and TRBJ2-1, with D hard to call. CDR3 size: 15 residues. Germline V gives CDR1 MNHNS, CDR2 SASEGT. Trimming shortened V by 2 bases and J by 5 bases, and 13 bases separated the two germline ends. CDR3 DNA: TGTGCCAGCAGTGAACGGGCCCAACACCACAATGAGCAGTTCTTC. Protein sequence: CASSERAQHHNEQFF.

The chain employs TRBV10-2 and TRBJ2-7, with a tentative D call TRBD2 (5 bases). Germline V lookup: CDR1 WSHSY, CDR2 SAAADI. Between the trimmed V and J ends, which lost 6 bases and 4 bases, there was a span of 7 bases. The CDR3 sequence is 11 residues long. The CDR3 DNA follows: TGCGCCAGCAGATCGGGGTACGAGCAGTACTTC. Protein product: CASRSGYEQYF.

This rearrangement joins TRBV6-5 to TRBJ1-1; the D is unclear. CDR1 and CDR2 from the germline V gene are MNHEY and SVGAGI. V lost 2 bases to trimming and J lost 7 bases, with 17 bases between them. The CDR3 totals 15 residues. In DNA form, the CDR3 reads TGTGCCAGCAGTTACAGTCCCCTTGCCAGATATGAAGCTTTCTTT. Its protein product is CASSYSPLARYEAFF.

The J gene is TRBJ2-5, the V gene TRBV4-1, with 7 bases matching TRBD2. The trim removed 0 bases at V and 2 bases at J, leaving 6 bases unmatched. Germline V gene lookup returns CDR1 MGHRA and CDR2 YSYEKL. CDR3 length: 16 amino acids. The CDR3, as DNA: TGCGCCAGCAGCCAAGAGACGGCGGGAGTGCAAGAGACCCAGTACTTC. It is translated as CASSQETAGVQETQYF.

The rearrangement links TRBV19 to TRBJ2-1, with 7 nucleotides matching TRBD2. CDR1 LNHDA and CDR2 SQIVND come from the germline V gene (reference sequence). V trimming: 6 bases; J trimming: 4 bases; junction bases outside the gene matches: 6. CDR3 length: 14 amino acids. Here the CDR3 DNA reads TGTGCCAGTAGACCGGGACTACAATACAATGAGCAGTTCTTC. Translation: CASRPGLQYNEQFF.

V gene TRBV27 combines with J gene TRBJ1-1; TRBD1 matches 8 bases. Germline lookup yields CDR1 MNHEY and CDR2 SMNVEV (reference sequence). Trimming removed 5 bases from V and 5 bases from J; junction bases left unmatched: 7. The CDR3 length is 14 residues. The CDR3 region is CASSLRGQGTEAFF. As DNA, the CDR3 is TGTGCCAGCAGTCTCCGCGGACAGGGAACTGAAGCTTTCTTT.

This sequence joins TRBV14 and TRBJ2-1; 12 nucleotides agree with TRBD2. V lost 5 bases, J lost 4 bases, and 3 bases stayed unmatched. Per germline, CDR1 SGHDN and CDR2 FVKESK. The CDR3 is 15 residues long. The CDR3 DNA reads as TGTGCCAGCAGCGAGACTAGCGGGAGTTACAATGAGCAGTTCTTC. It is translated as CASSETSGSYNEQFF. The whole variable domain, filled in from reference TRBV14 and TRBJ2-1, reads EAGVTQFPSHSVIEKGQTVTLRCDPISGHDNLYWYRRVMGKEIKFLLHFVKESKQDESGMPNNRFLAERTGGTYSTLKVQPAELEDSGVYFCASSETSGSYNEQFFGPGTRLTVL.

The J gene is TRBJ2-7, the V gene TRBV6-1, with a possible D match to TRBD1 (5 bases). Germline V lookup: CDR1 MNHNS, CDR2 SASEGT. The length of the CDR3 is 14 residues. V lost 2 bases, J lost 3 bases, and 11 bases lay in between. The CDR3 DNA sequence: TGTGCCAGCAGTGAACAGGGTTCTATCTACGAGCAGTACTTC. Amino acid sequence: CASSEQGSIYEQYF.

The chain has TRBV14 and TRBJ2-7; possible D gene TRBD2, 6 bases. This CDR3 comprises 12 residues. Germline V lookup: CDR1 SGHDN, CDR2 FVKESK. The V and J ends lost 6 bases and 3 bases respectively, with 9 bases between them. The CDR3 DNA reads TGTGCCAGCAGAGGAGGGGACTACGAGCAGTACTTC. As protein: CASRGGDYEQYF.

In its sample, this clone was seen once. This sequence joins TRBV2 and TRBJ1-2; TRBD1 agrees at 7 bases. CDR1 and CDR2 from the germline V gene are SNHLY and FYNNEI. The CDR3 is 15 amino acids. V shed 7 bases, J shed 5 bases, and the junction held 13 bases outside the gene matches. The CDR3 DNA reads TGTGCCAGCACCCCCCTTGGGACAGTAGAATATGGCTACACCTTC. Its translation: CASTPLGTVEYGYTF.

This CDR3 reads CSASNYNEQFF. The CDR3 coding sequence is TGCAGTGCTAGTAATTACAATGAGCAGTTCTTC. The V call is TRBV20-1, the J call TRBJ2-1; D call uncertain. Between the trimmed V and J ends, which lost 3 bases and 4 bases, there was a span of 4 bases. The CDR3 runs to 11 residues. CDR1 is DFQATT and CDR2 is SNEGSKA in the germline V gene (reference sequence).

The V call is TRBV25-1, the J call TRBJ2-1; TRBD2 is a possible D gene (6 bases). V lost 7 bases and J lost 6, with 10 bases in between. This CDR3 spans 12 amino acids. CDR1 and CDR2 from the germline V gene are MGHDK and SYGVNS. The CDR3, as DNA: TGTGCCAGCACTCCCGGGAGCAATGAGCAGTTCTTC. This gives the protein CASTPGSNEQFF.

The sample holds one count of this clone. The CDR3 reads CASSPMDRNTEAFF. In DNA form, the CDR3 reads TGTGCCAGCAGCCCCATGGACAGGAACACTGAAGCTTTCTTT. The chain has TRBV14 and TRBJ1-1; D is perhaps TRBD1 (6 bases). V lost 4 bases and J 1 base, leaving 10 bases between the germline ends. Germline V CDR1 and CDR2: SGHDN, FVKESK. The CDR3 extends over 14 amino acids. Full variable domain (missing parts from reference TRBV14 and TRBJ1-1): EAGVTQFPSHSVIEKGQTVTLRCDPISGHDNLYWYRRVMGKEIKFLLHFVKESKQDESGMPNNRFLAERTGGTYSTLKVQPAELEDSGVYFCASSPMDRNTEAFFGQGTRLTVV.

This chain joins TRBV4-1 and TRBJ2-2, with D unresolved. The germline V gene has CDR1 MGHRA and CDR2 YSYEKL. V was clipped by 4 bases and J by 8 bases, with 29 bases between them. This CDR3 comprises 19 residues. The chain's CDR3 is CASSLYQPATLVYSGELFF. The CDR3 DNA reads TGCGCCAGCAGCCTTTATCAGCCAGCAACCCTCGTCTATTCTGGGGAGCTGTTTTTT.

The chain has TRBV6-6 and TRBJ2-7, with 7 bases lining up with TRBD2. This CDR3 has 14 amino acids. Germline-derived CDR1 and CDR2 are MNHNY and SVGAGI (reference sequence). Trimming took 3 bases from V and 1 from J; bases not matched to a gene: 3. DNA for the CDR3: TGTGCCAGCAGTTATTCAGCGGGGTCCTACGAGCAGTACTTC. Amino acid sequence: CASSYSAGSYEQYF.

The chain joins TRBV4-1 to TRBJ2-1; 11 bases are a match to TRBD2. The V gene's germline CDR1 is MGHRA and CDR2 YSYEKL. This CDR3 has 15 residues. J lost 6 bases, V lost 4 bases, and 5 bases had no gene match. The CDR3, as DNA: TGCGCCAGCAGCCCACATAGCGGGAGGGCCAATGAGCAGTTCTTC. It specifies CASSPHSGRANEQFF.

This clone was recorded once. The gene calls are TRBV2 and TRBJ2-7; TRBD2 aligns across 11 bases. The V gene's germline CDR1 is SNHLY and CDR2 FYNNEI. V gave up 5 bases and J gave up 2 bases; unmatched junction bases: 5. The CDR3 runs to 15 residues. CDR3 DNA sequence: TGTGCCAGCAGTACTACTAGCGGGAGTACCTACGAGCAGTACTTC. Its protein is CASSTTSGSTYEQYF.